This is a list of T cell receptor beta chains from one sample in a study of CD8 T cells in Susac syndrome. Via MiXCR, TCRdb re-called the immunoSEQ multiplex PCR reads, giving one row per CDR3 protein. Here the sample spans 250,000 to 350,000 distinct CDR3 sequences, roughly 85% being singletons. The sample comprised CD8+ T cells from PBMCs. Source of these receptors: a human donor with multiple sclerosis. Both conserved end residues are part of each CDR3. A D gene is named only where the DNA matches it firmly. For some rows the clone size is stated as once, few or many, or as a class when expanded; others skip it.

v_call: TRBV6-5; d_call: NA; j_call: TRBJ1-4; clone_size: NA; cdr3_nt: TGTGCCAGCAGTTATTCCAAGGGCGGTGAAAAACTGTTTTTT; cdr3_aa: CASSYSKGGEKLFF
v_call: TRBV10-2; d_call: TRBD1; j_call: TRBJ2-2; clone_size: few; cdr3_nt: TGCGCCAGCGGGACAGGGTTCGCGAACACCGGGGAGCTGTTTTTT; cdr3_aa: CASGTGFANTGELFF
v_call: TRBV7-3; d_call: NA; j_call: TRBJ2-5; clone_size: NA; cdr3_nt: TGTGCCAGCAGCTTAAGCGGACTTCAAGAGACCCAGTACTTC; cdr3_aa: CASSLSGLQETQYF
v_call: TRBV20-1; d_call: NA; j_call: TRBJ1-5; clone_size: NA; cdr3_nt: TGCAGTGTTCGTGACGGATATAGCAATCAGCCCCAGCATTTT; cdr3_aa: CSVRDGYSNQPQHF
v_call: TRBV12-3/TRBV12-4; d_call: TRBD2; j_call: TRBJ2-7; clone_size: NA; cdr3_nt: TGTGCCAGCAGTCCGCCGGGACTAGCGGGAGTTGGAGAGCAGTACTTC; cdr3_aa: CASSPPGLAGVGEQYF
v_call: TRBV9; d_call: NA; j_call: TRBJ2-3; clone_size: NA; cdr3_nt: TGTGCCAGCAGCATCCGGAGAGAATCAGGGGTAGATACGCAGTATTTT; cdr3_aa: CASSIRRESGVDTQYF
v_call: TRBV6-2/TRBV6-3; d_call: TRBD2; j_call: TRBJ2-1; clone_size: once; cdr3_nt: TGTGCCAGCAGTTACCCCCGAACCGGGACTAGCGGGAGGTTCGTAGGTGAGCAGTTCTTC; cdr3_aa: CASSYPRTGTSGRFVGEQFF
v_call: TRBV27; d_call: NA; j_call: TRBJ1-2; clone_size: NA; cdr3_nt: TGTGCCAGCAGCCTTAGGGGGAGCTGGGACTATGGCTACACCTTC; cdr3_aa: CASSLRGSWDYGYTF
v_call: TRBV25-1; d_call: NA; j_call: TRBJ1-1; clone_size: NA; cdr3_nt: TGTGCCAGCGGTTTAGGCACTGAAGCTTTCTTT; cdr3_aa: CASGLGTEAFF
v_call: TRBV7-6; d_call: NA; j_call: TRBJ1-5; clone_size: NA; cdr3_nt: TGTGCCAGCAGCCCTAGCAAGGGGCAGCCCCAGCATTTT; cdr3_aa: CASSPSKGQPQHF
v_call: TRBV7-6; d_call: TRBD2; j_call: TRBJ2-7; clone_size: NA; cdr3_nt: TGTGCCAGCAGCTTAAGCGGGAGGGCGAGCGGGCAGTACTTC; cdr3_aa: CASSLSGRASGQYF
v_call: TRBV4-1; d_call: TRBD2; j_call: TRBJ2-3; clone_size: NA; cdr3_nt: TGCGCCAGCATCCCGACTAGCGGGAGGGAGGGCACAGATACGCAGTATTTT; cdr3_aa: CASIPTSGREGTDTQYF
v_call: TRBV19; d_call: NA; j_call: TRBJ1-1; clone_size: once; cdr3_nt: TGTGCCAGTAGTTCCCGCCCGGACGTTAGTGAAGCTTTCTTT; cdr3_aa: CASSSRPDVSEAFF
v_call: TRBV28; d_call: NA; j_call: TRBJ2-2; clone_size: NA; cdr3_nt: TGTGCCACCAACCGGGGGAACACCGGGGAGCTGTTTTTT; cdr3_aa: CATNRGNTGELFF
v_call: TRBV9; d_call: NA; j_call: TRBJ2-3; clone_size: once; cdr3_nt: TGTGCCAGCACCGCAGAGGGGAGGCCCACAGATACGCAGTATTTT; cdr3_aa: CASTAEGRPTDTQYF
v_call: TRBV7-9; d_call: TRBD1; j_call: TRBJ2-7; clone_size: NA; cdr3_nt: TGTGCCAGCAGCTTTGCGGACAGGCCCTACGAGCAGTACTTC; cdr3_aa: CASSFADRPYEQYF
v_call: TRBV4-2; d_call: NA; j_call: TRBJ2-1; clone_size: NA; cdr3_nt: TGTGCCAGCAGCCAAGCGGAGGGGGCTGGAAATGAGCAGTTCTTC; cdr3_aa: CASSQAEGAGNEQFF
v_call: TRBV20-1; d_call: TRBD2; j_call: TRBJ2-3; clone_size: NA; cdr3_nt: TGCAGTGCTAGTTTACTAGCGGGAAGTTCTAGCACAGATACGCAGTATTTT; cdr3_aa: CSASLLAGSSSTDTQYF
v_call: TRBV27; d_call: NA; j_call: TRBJ1-4; clone_size: NA; cdr3_nt: TGTGCCAGCAGTGCGAGCCCCCGGGGGCGGAATGAAAAACTGTTTTTT; cdr3_aa: CASSASPRGRNEKLFF
v_call: TRBV27; d_call: NA; j_call: TRBJ2-7; clone_size: NA; cdr3_nt: TGTGCCAGCAGTTTAGGGCTAGCCCCCTACGAGCAGTACTTC; cdr3_aa: CASSLGLAPYEQYF
v_call: TRBV28; d_call: NA; j_call: TRBJ2-7; clone_size: NA; cdr3_nt: TGTGCCAGCAGTAAACAGTTTACCTACGAGCAGTACTTC; cdr3_aa: CASSKQFTYEQYF
v_call: TRBV6-4; d_call: TRBD1; j_call: TRBJ1-5; clone_size: few; cdr3_nt: TGTGCCAGCAGGGACAGGGGGTTCAATCAGCCCCAGCATTTT; cdr3_aa: CASRDRGFNQPQHF
v_call: TRBV20-1; d_call: NA; j_call: TRBJ1-2; clone_size: once; cdr3_nt: TGCAGTGCTAGTGATTATGGCTACACCTTC; cdr3_aa: CSASDYGYTF
v_call: TRBV23-1; d_call: NA; j_call: TRBJ1-2; clone_size: NA; cdr3_nt: TGCGCCAGCAGTCAATCAACCCAGGCAGTGGACAGAACCCTTAACTATGGCTACACCTTC; cdr3_aa: CASSQSTQAVDRTLNYGYTF
v_call: TRBV28; d_call: NA; j_call: TRBJ2-7; clone_size: NA; cdr3_nt: TGTGCCAGCAGTAGGACGGGATCCTCCTACGAGCAGTACTTC; cdr3_aa: CASSRTGSSYEQYF
v_call: TRBV7-9; d_call: TRBD2; j_call: TRBJ2-7; clone_size: NA; cdr3_nt: TGTGCCAGCAGCCCAGCCGGGACTAGCGGACTTCGCGTCTACGAGCAGTACTTC; cdr3_aa: CASSPAGTSGLRVYEQYF
v_call: TRBV5-4; d_call: TRBD2; j_call: TRBJ2-3; clone_size: NA; cdr3_nt: TGTGCCAGCAGCTTGTTCCCCCCCCGGCGGGAGGAACTGGCAGATACGCAGTATTTT; cdr3_aa: CASSLFPPRREELADTQYF
v_call: TRBV20-1; d_call: TRBD1; j_call: TRBJ2-7; clone_size: NA; cdr3_nt: TGCAGTGCTTTACAGGGGACCTACGAGCAGTACTTC; cdr3_aa: CSALQGTYEQYF
v_call: TRBV6-6; d_call: NA; j_call: TRBJ1-1; clone_size: NA; cdr3_nt: TGTGCCAGCAGTTACTCGGCGAACACTGAAGCTTTCTTT; cdr3_aa: CASSYSANTEAFF
v_call: TRBV20-1; d_call: NA; j_call: TRBJ2-3; clone_size: NA; cdr3_nt: TGCAGTGCTAGAGACGAGGTCCGCACAGATACGCAGTATTTT; cdr3_aa: CSARDEVRTDTQYF
v_call: TRBV3-1; d_call: NA; j_call: TRBJ1-5; clone_size: NA; cdr3_nt: TGTGCCAGCAGCCAAGAGAGCAATCAGCCCCAGCATTTT; cdr3_aa: CASSQESNQPQHF
v_call: TRBV19; d_call: NA; j_call: TRBJ2-3; clone_size: NA; cdr3_nt: TGTGCCAGTAGTTCTGCGGACGGACTAACAGATACGCAGTATTTT; cdr3_aa: CASSSADGLTDTQYF
v_call: TRBV20-1; d_call: NA; j_call: TRBJ1-2; clone_size: NA; cdr3_nt: TGCAGTGCTAGGTCCGTCGCTTCGGGCTATGGCCACACCTTC; cdr3_aa: CSARSVASGYGHTF
v_call: TRBV30; d_call: NA; j_call: TRBJ2-6; clone_size: NA; cdr3_nt: TGTGCCTGGAGTGTTCCTTTCGCTGGGGCCAACGTCCTGACTTTC; cdr3_aa: CAWSVPFAGANVLTF
v_call: TRBV20-1; d_call: NA; j_call: TRBJ2-7; clone_size: NA; cdr3_nt: TGCAGCACCTGGGACTCCGTCTCCTACGAGCAGTACTTC; cdr3_aa: CSTWDSVSYEQYF
v_call: TRBV12-3/TRBV12-4; d_call: NA; j_call: TRBJ2-3; clone_size: NA; cdr3_nt: TGTGCCAGCAGTTTGACCGCGGCCACAGATACGCAGTATTTT; cdr3_aa: CASSLTAATDTQYF
v_call: TRBV28; d_call: TRBD2; j_call: TRBJ2-1; clone_size: NA; cdr3_nt: TGTGCCAGCAGTTCGACTAGCGGGAGTCGAGAGCAGTTCTTC; cdr3_aa: CASSSTSGSREQFF
v_call: TRBV6-5; d_call: TRBD2; j_call: TRBJ2-5; clone_size: NA; cdr3_nt: TGTGCCAGCAGTTACTCGGGGGGGTGGGAGAGGATAGAGACCCAGTACTTC; cdr3_aa: CASSYSGGWERIETQYF
v_call: TRBV2; d_call: NA; j_call: TRBJ1-1; clone_size: NA; cdr3_nt: TGTGCCAGCAGTCTGAAAACGGGGTTTGAAGCTTTCTTT; cdr3_aa: CASSLKTGFEAFF
v_call: TRBV20-1; d_call: NA; j_call: TRBJ2-6; clone_size: NA; cdr3_nt: TGCAGTGCTTGCTCGGTTTCTGGGGCCAACGTCCTGACTTTC; cdr3_aa: CSACSVSGANVLTF
v_call: TRBV6-4; d_call: NA; j_call: TRBJ2-3; clone_size: NA; cdr3_nt: TGTGCCAGCAGTTTCCAGGGCACAGATACGCAGTATTTT; cdr3_aa: CASSFQGTDTQYF
v_call: TRBV23-1; d_call: NA; j_call: TRBJ1-5; clone_size: few; cdr3_nt: TGCGCCAGCAGGTGGAAGGGGCCCCAGCATTTT; cdr3_aa: CASRWKGPQHF
v_call: TRBV27; d_call: TRBD2; j_call: TRBJ2-7; clone_size: NA; cdr3_nt: TGTGCCAGCAGTTTCAGTCTAGCGGAGGAGACCTACGAGCAGTACTTC; cdr3_aa: CASSFSLAEETYEQYF
v_call: TRBV27; d_call: NA; j_call: TRBJ2-7; clone_size: NA; cdr3_nt: TGTGCCAGCAGTCCCCCCGTCAACCAGGGGCACGCCTACGAGCAGTACTTC; cdr3_aa: CASSPPVNQGHAYEQYF
v_call: TRBV5-6; d_call: TRBD1; j_call: TRBJ1-1; clone_size: NA; cdr3_nt: TGTGCCAGCAGCTTGAGGGACAGGAAGAACACTGAAGCTTTCTTT; cdr3_aa: CASSLRDRKNTEAFF